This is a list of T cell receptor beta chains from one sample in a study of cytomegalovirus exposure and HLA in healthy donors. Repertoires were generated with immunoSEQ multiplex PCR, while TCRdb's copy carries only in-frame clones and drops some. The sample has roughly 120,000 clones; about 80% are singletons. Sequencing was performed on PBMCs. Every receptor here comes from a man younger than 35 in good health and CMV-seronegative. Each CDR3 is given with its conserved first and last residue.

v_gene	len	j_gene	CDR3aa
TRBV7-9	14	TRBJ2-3	CASSSRQARDTQYF
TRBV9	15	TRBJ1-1	CASSVVDGGVTEAFF
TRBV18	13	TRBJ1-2	CASSPTEDYGYTF
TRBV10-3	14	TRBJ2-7	CAITSGPGFGEQYF
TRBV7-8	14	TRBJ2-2	CASSLTGWAGELFF
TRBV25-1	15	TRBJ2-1	CASSEDSSSYNEQFF
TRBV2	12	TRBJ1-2	CASINPPGGSTF
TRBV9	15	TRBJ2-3	CASSVEQRGTDTQYF
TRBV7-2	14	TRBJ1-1	CASSLLGGDTEAFF
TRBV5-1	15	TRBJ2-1	CASSLNGILSNEQFF
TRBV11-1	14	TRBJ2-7	CASSLQGARYEQYF
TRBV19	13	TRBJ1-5	CASQGLVNQPQHF
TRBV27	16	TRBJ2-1	CASSLTPLAVYNEQFF
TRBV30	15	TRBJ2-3	CAWSATFGRARAGYF
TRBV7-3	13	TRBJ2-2	CASSRTSAGELFF
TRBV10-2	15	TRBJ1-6	CASSERSAAGSPLHF
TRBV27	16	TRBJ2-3	CASSTLAGAPTDTQYF
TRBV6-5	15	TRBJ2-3	CASRDRGLSTDTQYF
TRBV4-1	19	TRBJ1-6	CASSQTSMVRGTYNSPLHF
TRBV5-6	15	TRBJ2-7	CASSLLTLETYEQYF
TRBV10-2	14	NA	CASSPSGTQYEQYF
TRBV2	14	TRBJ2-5	CASSGTWRQETQYF
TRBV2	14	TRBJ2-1	CASSDVAGSDEQFF
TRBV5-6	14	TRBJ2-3	CASSLAGSTDTQYF
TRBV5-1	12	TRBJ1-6	CASRGQNSPLHF
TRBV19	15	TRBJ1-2	CASSIGRQGVYGYTF
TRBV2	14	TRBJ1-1	CASRLQESNTEAFF
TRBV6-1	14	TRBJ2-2	CASSRRTNTGELFF
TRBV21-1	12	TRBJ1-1	CASEAEGFEAFF
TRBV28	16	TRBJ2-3	CASSSLRQGELGTQYF
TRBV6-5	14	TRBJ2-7	CASSYAPSSYEQYF
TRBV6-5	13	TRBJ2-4	CASSYDSAGTTHF
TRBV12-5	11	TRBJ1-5	CASGLERPQHF
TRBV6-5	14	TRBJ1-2	CASRPDTLGYGYTF
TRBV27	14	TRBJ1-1	CASSLWGDNTEAFF
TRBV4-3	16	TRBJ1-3	CASSQGSGSSGNTIYF
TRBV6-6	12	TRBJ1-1	CASSYAAGRAFF